The entry below gives a single TCR beta chain sequence along with its context. The sample comes from a study of blood T cell repertoires in COVID-19. In Seattle, patients joined the study during active infection and were tracked longitudinally. The CDR3 sequence is 15 residues long. Germline trimming cut 6 bases from V and 6 bases from J; bases unmatched to any gene: 14. Germline values: CDR1 KGHSH, CDR2 LQKENI. This table comes from immunoSEQ multiplex PCR, and its TCRdb copy is limited to in-frame clones, with some not included. The sample yields approximately 110,000 clones, roughly nine tenths seen once.

This TCR was recovered from a man aged 45-65 years with COVID-19, enrolled during active disease. The specimen was peripheral blood. The rearrangement joins TRBV18 to TRBJ2-7, with 7 positions matching TRBD2. CDR3 coding DNA: TGTGCCAGCTCCCGGGGGGTAGTTGAGACCTCCGAGCAGTACTTC. This sequence encodes CASSRGVVETSEQYF.